One and the same sample provided the 13 T cell receptor delta chains below, sequenced in a study of gamma-delta chains in newborns, infants, children. TCRdb re-processed the reads via CATT. The data contain about 9,200 delta-chain clones, 20% to 25% of them singletons. The specimen was blood. Receptor source: a child who was a newborn, infant or young child, either healthy, febrile or measles-vaccinated (not recorded which).

Remarks on this clone: The junction differs from germline at one of its ends, possibly a read error. This sequence joins TRDV2 and TRDJ1, with D maybe TRDD3 (6 bases). This CDR3 spans 17 amino acids. CDR1 GEAIGNYY and CDR2 EKD come from the germline V gene. CDR3 sequence: CACDTREAGGEADKIIF. CDR3 nucleotides: TGTGCCTGTGACACGAGAGAGGCGGGGGGAGAAGCCGATAAAATCATCTTT.

This clone is labeled medium-sized. The V gene is TRDV1, the J gene TRDJ2; D uncertain. The V and J ends lost 3 bases and 8 bases respectively, with 16 bases between them. Germline CDR1 and CDR2: TSWWSYY and QGS. The CDR3 runs to 15 residues. The CDR3 here is CALGEFPMPRAQLFF. The CDR3 DNA follows: TGTGCTCTTGGGGAGTTCCCGATGCCCCGGGCACAACTCTTCTTT.

The rearrangement joins TRDV2 to TRDJ1; TRDD3 aligns across 10 bases. Trimming took 6 bases from V and 0 from J; bases not matched to a gene: 12. Germline V gives CDR1 GEAIGNYY, CDR2 EKD. The length of the CDR3 is 17 residues. In DNA form, the CDR3 reads TGTGCCTGTTTCCTACTGGGGGATCGTCAGGACACCGATAAACTCATCTTT. Residues: CACFLLGDRQDTDKLIF.

In this sample, this clone turned up a few times. The V call is TRDV2, the J call TRDJ1; TRDD3 aligns across 11 bases. The trim removed 3 bases at V and 0 bases at J, leaving 11 bases unmatched. This CDR3 region has 18 residues. CDR1 and CDR2 from the germline V gene are GEAIGNYY and EKD. The CDR3 bases are TGTGCCTGTGACGCCGTGGGGGATACGGCGCCGGACACCGATAAACTCATCTTT. It encodes CACDAVGDTAPDTDKLIF.

The chain couples TRDV2 to TRDJ1, with D possibly being TRDD3 (6 bases). CDR3 size: 17 residues. V was clipped by 2 bases and J by 0 bases, with 18 bases between them. The germline CDR1 and CDR2 sequences are GEAIGNYY and EKD. CDR3 DNA sequence: TGTGCCTGTGACAGCCTAAGGGCTGGGGATGACACCGATAAACTCATCTTT. This encodes CACDSLRAGDDTDKLIF.

This clone was seen a handful of times. This chain links TRDV2 with TRDJ1; 11 bases line up with TRDD3. Germline V gene data show CDR1 as GEAIGNYY and CDR2 as EKD. The CDR3 consists of 16 residues. Unmatched junction bases numbered 8, after V lost 2 bases and J lost 4 bases. The CDR3 loop is CACDRLGDINGDKLIF. CDR3 bases: TGTGCCTGTGACAGACTGGGGGATATTAATGGCGATAAACTCATCTTT.

As for this clone: A junction end diverges from the germline sequence, so it may reflect a read error. The sample contains more than one DNA sequence encoding this CDR3. The chain recombines TRDV2 with TRDJ3; 7 bases line up with TRDD3. CDR1 and CDR2 (germline): GEAIGNYY, EKD. This CDR3 has 22 residues. Written as DNA, the CDR3 is TGTGCCAGTGACAGCCTAGGGACTGGGGACCAATATCGCTCCTGGGACACCCGACAGATGTTTTTC. Its translation is CASDSLGTGDQYRSWDTRQMFF.

For this clone: A read error may produce the germline difference seen at one junction end. This chain joins TRDV2 and TRDJ1, with TRDD3 as a possible D gene (5 bases). Per the germline V gene, CDR1 is GEAIGNYY and CDR2 is EKD. The length of the CDR3 is 23 residues. DNA of the CDR3: TGTGCATGTGACACTTTGAGCAGATCGGGGCGGGGGGTCAAATCCACGGACACCGATAAAATCATCTTT. Translated: CACDTLSRSGRGVKSTDTDKIIF.

As concerns this clone: A much larger clone is a single base away; this may be a read error. The chain is built from TRDV2 and TRDJ1; D gene ambiguous. The CDR3 has 17 amino acids. CDR1 and CDR2 (germline): GEAIGNYY, EKD. CDR3 loop: CACDGVGSGTPTDRLIF. In nucleotides, the CDR3 is TGTGCCTGTGACGGGGTCGGATCGGGAACTCCCACCGATAGACTCATCTTT.

The table lists this clone with a few counts. V is TRDV2 and J is TRDJ3; TRDD3 matches 13 bases. CDR1 GEAIGNYY and CDR2 EKD come from the germline V gene. After removal of 0 bases from V and 0 bases from J, the junction contained 13 bases not matched to a gene. CDR3 length: 23 amino acids. The CDR3: CACDTVRTGGYASRSWDTRQMFF. The CDR3 coding sequence is TGTGCCTGTGACACCGTACGTACTGGGGGATACGCGTCTCGCTCCTGGGACACCCGACAGATGTTTTTC.

In nucleotides, the CDR3 is TGTGCCTGTGACACCCTCAAGGGGGGGGATACTTTACCAACGTACACCGCCAAACTCATCTTT. Its translation: CACDTLKGGDTLPTYTAKLIF. The rearrangement links TRDV2 to TRDJ1, with TRDD3 matching over 9 bases. The CDR3 is 21 amino acids. The V and J ends lost 0 bases and 8 bases, in that order; junction bases with no gene match: 27. Germline-derived CDR1 and CDR2 are GEAIGNYY and EKD.

This clone was counted only a few times. The rearrangement links TRDV1 to TRDJ1; 7 bases line up with TRDD3. Per germline, CDR1 TSWWSYY and CDR2 QGS. The CDR3 consists of 19 residues. Unmatched junction bases numbered 14, after V lost 0 bases and J lost 1 base. This chain's CDR3 is CALGELADWGPKGTDKLIF. CDR3 DNA sequence: TGTGCTCTTGGGGAACTAGCGGACTGGGGACCAAAGGGCACCGATAAACTCATCTTT.

By frequency in the sample, this clone is medium-sized (0.01 to 0.1%). The chain carries TRDV2 and TRDJ1; D might be TRDD3 (6 bases). CDR1 is GEAIGNYY, CDR2 EKD, per germline. Trimming took off 3 bases at V and 4 bases at J, with 14 bases between the two ends. This CDR3 region has 14 residues. The CDR3 spells CACDPWGSLDKLIF. DNA of the CDR3: TGTGCCTGTGACCCTTGGGGATCCCTCGATAAACTCATCTTT.